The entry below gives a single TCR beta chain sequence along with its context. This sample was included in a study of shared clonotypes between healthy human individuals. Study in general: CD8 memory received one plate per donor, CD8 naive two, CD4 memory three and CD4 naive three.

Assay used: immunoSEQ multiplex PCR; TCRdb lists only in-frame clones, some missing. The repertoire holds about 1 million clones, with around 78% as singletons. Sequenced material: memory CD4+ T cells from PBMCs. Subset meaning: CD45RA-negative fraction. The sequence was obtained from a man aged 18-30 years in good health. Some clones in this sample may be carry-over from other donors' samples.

DNA for the CDR3: TGTGCCAGCAGTCGACAGGGGAGCGGGGCCAACGTCCTGACTTTC. Its protein product is CASSRQGSGANVLTF. The rearrangement joins TRBV28 to TRBJ2-6; 8 bases are a match to TRBD1. J gave up 4 bases and V 5 bases, and 4 bases lay outside the gene matches. Germline CDR1 reads MDHEN; CDR2 reads SYDVKM. The CDR3 runs 15 residues.